This T cell receptor beta chain was sequenced for a study of blood T cells in healthy people across ages (dated by TCRdb to the mid-2010s). Background on the whole study: Template switching captured roughly one uniquely barcoded TCR beta cDNA molecule per two T cells in model experiments. Four age groups were formed from the donors: young (average approximately 15 years), middle-aged (around 37), aged (about 68) and long-lived (roughly 88). The study analyzed two additional independent replicas of 1 million unique cDNA reads from the same blood draw for two donors, one aged 18 to 30 and one aged 80 or older. The study measured age-related changes in TCR beta repertoire diversity using deep sequencing normalized with unique cDNA molecular identifiers.

V ends up 1 base short and J 6 bases short, with an unmatched junction base count of 6. Spanning cysteine to phenylalanine, the CDR3 consists of 14 amino acids. The DNA shown is the 42-base CDR3, in frame from base 1. The germline V gene (reference sequence) gives CDR1 as MNHEY and CDR2 as SMNVEV. Systemically healthy Caucasian individuals from Russia, around 38 in total and aged roughly 6 to 100 years, were included as donors. Roughly 11 milliliters of peripheral blood were drawn from each donor into EDTA-treated Vacutainer tubes. Ficoll-Paque density-gradient centrifugation was used to isolate PBMCs, with at least 6.5 million per sample. Total RNA, at least 6 micrograms per sample, was extracted from PBMCs with Trizol reagent. For every donor, an aliquot of PBMCs went through flow cytometry to measure the percentages of naive CD45RAhigh/CD27high T cells. Findings and caveats that apply to the study as a whole: There was a strong correlation between observed TCR beta diversity and the percentage of naive T cells measured by flow cytometry. Compared with the aged group, the long-lived group had more naive CD4+ T cells, fewer expanded clones and increased TCR diversity, a pattern suggesting age selection. Since profiling was done on bulk unsorted PBMCs, naive and antigen-experienced compartments could not be conclusively compared. The CMV infection status of donors was not known, potentially confounding age-related changes in expanded clonotypes. Observed TCR beta diversity per million T cells fell roughly linearly with age, and a significant reduction was already apparent by age roughly 41. Estimates of total diversity based on one million sequenced T cells were considered lower bounds and underestimates.

The library relied on 5' RACE. TCRdb shows the sequencer as Illumina HiSeq 2500. A second PCR of roughly 7 to 12 cycles was run with a J-beta primer mix and a sample-barcoded 5' primer. A unique molecular identifier was introduced onto each TCR beta cDNA molecule by a template-switch 5' adaptor carrying 12 random nucleotides. At least 2.5 million CDR3-containing paired-end reads were obtained from each sample. First-strand cDNA synthesis was performed from all RNA using the Mint cDNA synthesis kit, with priming by a TRBC-specific oligonucleotide. Following uracil-DNA glycosylase treatment, all cDNA underwent a first 18-cycle PCR with the universal primers M1SS and BC2_uni_R. The authors' pipeline ran thus. For normalization, 1 million high-quality reads were randomly selected from each sample, with every read carrying a distinct molecular identifier. Reads sharing molecular identifiers were discarded rather than binned into consensus sequences. MiTCR, run with a Q25 quality threshold and the strictest error-elimination algorithm, handled CDR3 identification, clonotype clustering and error correction. A nonparametric unseen species model using Euler transformation provided a lower-bound estimate of total TCR beta diversity. TCRdb handled the public reads itself, with Q25 trimming in fastp and clone calling in MiXCR, and kept productive beta chains. Rows matching on CDR3 protein sequence are summarized as one entry with the most common DNA and genes. TCRdb, rather than the study authors, made the V and J calls. This sample is represented by about 1 million distinct CDR3 sequences; approximately 25% of them were singletons. Clones ranked in the top ten supply around 0.75% of the sample.

This clonotype was found a few times. No cognate antigen has been identified for it. No base qualities exist here, and no much larger clone lies one base off it. A further study also used this sample, focusing on T cells of mothers and their children. The second investigation adds: Nine systemically healthy Caucasian individuals served as donors, namely three mothers together with their six children. cDNA synthesis consumed the entire amount of extracted RNA, loaded at about 1.5 ug RNA in each 15 ul reaction. In the second PCR, sample barcodes and 2-4 random nucleotides were introduced via the M1S primer. Over 9.5 million TCR beta CDR3 reads were obtained for each mother, and 2.5 million to 3 million reads were obtained for each child. Thymic selection similarly shapes TCR recombination output in related and unrelated pairs, with minor effect from inherited differences. Related mother-child pairs always showed normalized repertoire overlap that was slightly higher than in unrelated mother-child pairs, though the difference was never significant. No persistent microchimeric T cell clones were detected, at a sensitivity of roughly 100 clones per million clonotypes. Deep NGS was used in the study to compare the TCR beta repertoires of mothers and children and to look for features that separate related mother-child pairs from unrelated individuals. On average, the children were about 12 +/- 4 years old, while the mothers were 40 +/- 4 years old. Libraries were sequenced on Illumina HiSeq 2000 with 100+100 nt paired-end reads after adapter ligation with NEBNext reagents. To prevent cross-contamination, the mother and child libraries were prepared one month apart and sequenced in separate runs. For each donor, somewhere between about 500,000 and 2,300,000 distinct TCR beta clonotypes were identified. Naive TCR beta clonotypes were estimated from low-frequency clonotypes matched to each donor's FACS-determined naive share, without sorting.

The chain links TRBV27 with TRBJ2-7; a stretch of 7 junction bases matches TRBD1. The sequence was obtained from a girl aged 2 to 10 in good health. Sequencing input: blood. The DNA reads as follows: TGTGCCAGCAGTTTATACGACAGGGCGCCCGAGCAGTACTTC. Its translation reads: CASSLYDRAPEQYF.